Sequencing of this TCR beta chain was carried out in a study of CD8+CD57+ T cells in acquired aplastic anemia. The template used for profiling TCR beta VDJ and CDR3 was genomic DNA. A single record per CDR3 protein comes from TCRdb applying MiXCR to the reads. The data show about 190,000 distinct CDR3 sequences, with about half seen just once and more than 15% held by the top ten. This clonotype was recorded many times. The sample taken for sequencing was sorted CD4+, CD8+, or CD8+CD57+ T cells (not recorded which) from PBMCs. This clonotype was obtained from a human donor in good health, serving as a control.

The CDR3 DNA reads TGTGCCAGCAGCAGTCGGCCAGGGAACACCGGGGAGCTGTTTTTT. This codes for CASSSRPGNTGELFF. This sequence joins TRBV6-5 and TRBJ2-2, with D unresolved. In germline, CDR1 is MNHEY, CDR2 SVGAGI. The CDR3 totals 15 residues. V lost 6 bases to trimming and J lost 1 base, with 12 bases between them.